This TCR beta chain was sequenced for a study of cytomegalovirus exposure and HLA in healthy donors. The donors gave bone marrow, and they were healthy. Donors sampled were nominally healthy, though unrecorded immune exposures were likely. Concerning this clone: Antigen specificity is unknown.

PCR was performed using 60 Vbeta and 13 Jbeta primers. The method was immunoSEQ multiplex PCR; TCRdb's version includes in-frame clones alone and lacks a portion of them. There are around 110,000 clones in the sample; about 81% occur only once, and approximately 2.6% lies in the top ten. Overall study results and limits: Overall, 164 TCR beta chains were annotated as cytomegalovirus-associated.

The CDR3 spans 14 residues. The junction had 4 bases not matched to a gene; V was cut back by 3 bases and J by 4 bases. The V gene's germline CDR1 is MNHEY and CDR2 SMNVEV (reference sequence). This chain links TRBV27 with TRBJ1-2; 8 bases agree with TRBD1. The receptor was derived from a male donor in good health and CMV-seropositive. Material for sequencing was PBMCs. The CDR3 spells CASSLDRVGYGYTF. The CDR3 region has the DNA TGTGCCAGCAGTTTGGACAGGGTGGGCTATGGCTACACCTTC.